This T cell receptor beta chain came from a study of beta chain features in type 1 diabetes. What was sequenced were expressed TCRB transcripts, since all of the isolated RNA had been reverse transcribed. Naive, central memory and regulatory T cell samples produced a mean of about 3.5 million reads. Using immunoSEQ multiplex PCR, the repertoire was profiled, and TCRdb retains in-frame clones only, with some absent. The data contain fewer than 350,000 clones, 7% to 9% of them singletons. Trimming at V came to 5 bases and at J to 10 bases, leaving 13 bases not matched to a gene. The CDR3 spans 14 residues. Germline CDR1 reads LNHNV; CDR2 reads YYDKDF (reference sequence).

The source is a woman between 18 and 30 years old in good health. Source material: central memory CD4+ T cells from blood. The chain employs TRBV15 and TRBJ1-2; TRBD1 matches at 7 bases. This CDR3 is CATSLTGFAGSYTF. In nucleotides, the CDR3 is TGTGCCACCAGCCTGACAGGGTTCGCGGGATCCTACACCTTC.